The 16 T cell receptor beta chains below were found in one sample sequenced in a study of response to subunit inactivated influenza vaccine. In TCRdb, the RT-PCR reads were re-called with MiXCR into one record per CDR3 protein. The table includes about 610,000 distinct CDR3 sequences, approximately 15% detected once. The sample here was PBMCs from blood, taken roughly 12 days after vaccination. These receptors all stem from a man aged 45 to 65 who received an inactivated influenza vaccine.

The chain uses TRBV7-2 and TRBJ2-3; 7 bases fit TRBD2. The CDR3 totals 15 residues. J lost 6 bases, V lost 3 bases, and 9 bases had no gene match. CDR1 is SGHTA, CDR2 FQGNSA, per germline. The CDR3 bases are TGTGCCAGCAGCTTGGGGGGGGTGTTGAGGGATACGCAGTATTTT. Translating gives CASSLGGVLRDTQYF.

This clonotype was found many times. The chain has TRBV3-1 and TRBJ2-7, with no clear D. The CDR3 has 12 amino acids. The germline gives CDR1 LGHDT, CDR2 YNNKEL (reference sequence). V gave up 1 base and J gave up 0 bases, with 1 base separating them. This CDR3 is CASSQVSYEQYF. The CDR3 coding sequence is TGTGCCAGCAGCCAAGTCTCCTACGAGCAGTACTTC.

This clonotype was seen a few times. V usage is TRBV10-3 and J usage is TRBJ2-7, with 10 bases matching TRBD1. Germline V gene data show CDR1 as ENHRY and CDR2 as SYGVKD. V lost 3 bases to trimming and J lost 4 bases; unmatched junction nucleotides: 6. The CDR3 totals 15 residues. CDR3 in DNA: TGTGCCATCAGTGACCCCCCGGGACAGGGGTACGAGCAGTACTTC. Its translation: CAISDPPGQGYEQYF.

This chain links TRBV4-2 with TRBJ2-3, with D perhaps TRBD1 (6 bases). Trimming took off 3 bases at V and 8 bases at J, with 9 bases between the two ends. Germline lookup yields CDR1 LGHNA and CDR2 YNFKEQ. This CDR3 comprises 12 residues. Here the CDR3 DNA reads TGTGCCAGCAGCCAGGGGGCGGGTACGCAGTATTTT. Protein: CASSQGAGTQYF.

This clonotype was seen ten or more times. At one end, the junction sequence differs from germline, possibly due to a read error. The CDR3 sequence is CASSQGQGNQPQHF. CDR3 bases: TGTGCCAGCAGCCAAGGACAGGGCAATCAGCCCCAGCATTTT. The rearrangement joins TRBV5-1 to TRBJ1-5; the match to TRBD1 covers 7 bases. CDR3 length: 14 amino acids. Per germline, CDR1 SGHRS and CDR2 YFSETQ.

The J gene is TRBJ2-1, the V gene TRBV12-3 or TRBV12-4, with TRBD2 identical over 11 bases. V dropped 4 bases and J dropped 8; count of bases not matched to a gene: 7. The CDR3 sequence is 15 residues long. The DNA for the CDR3 is TGTGCCAGCAGTTCGATAGCGGGGGGGCTCGATGAGCAGTTCTTC. Amino acids: CASSSIAGGLDEQFF.

This clonotype was observed a handful of times. This sequence joins TRBV7-9 and TRBJ2-5, with a tentative D call TRBD1 (5 bases). The CDR3 extends over 17 amino acids. V lost 5 bases, J lost 5 bases, and 24 bases lay in between. CDR1 and CDR2 (germline): SEHNR, FQNEAQ (reference sequence). CDR3 region: CASSHIGAGAWMETQYF. As DNA, the CDR3 is TGTGCCAGCAGCCATATTGGGGCAGGCGCATGGATGGAGACCCAGTACTTC.

Ten or more counts support this clonotype. This rearrangement joins TRBV25-1 to TRBJ2-7; 8 positions agree with TRBD1. This CDR3 has 14 residues. The V gene's germline CDR1 is MGHDK and CDR2 SYGVNS. The V segment lost 2 bases and the J segment 4 bases; nucleotides outside the gene matches: 4. The CDR3 nucleotides read TGTGCCAGCAGTGAAAGAGGACAGGGTTACGAGCAGTACTTC. This translates into CASSERGQGYEQYF.

The chain has TRBV18 and TRBJ2-5; D perhaps matches TRBD1 (5 bases). CDR1 is KGHSH, CDR2 LQKENI, per germline. The CDR3 loop spans 13 amino acids. Trimming removed 2 bases from V and 6 bases from J, with 10 bases in between. The CDR3 DNA follows: TGTGCCAGCTCACCAGAAGGGGCCAAGACCCAGTACTTC. It codes for CASSPEGAKTQYF.

J is TRBJ2-7 and V is TRBV28, with 9 bases aligning to TRBD2. Losses at the gene ends were 5 bases for V and 7 bases for J; bases not matched to a gene: 15. Germline CDR1 and CDR2: MDHEN and SYDVKM. CDR3 length: 16 residues. The CDR3 sequence is CASSQPGVAGVEEQYF. In nucleotides, the CDR3 is TGTGCCAGCAGTCAACCCGGGGTAGCGGGAGTAGAGGAGCAGTACTTC.

V gene TRBV7-2 combines with J gene TRBJ2-5; D uncertain. V was clipped by 6 bases and J by 4 bases, with 12 bases between them. The CDR3 is made up of 13 amino acids. Germline loops: CDR1 SGHTA, CDR2 FQGNSA. CDR3 in amino acids: CASSLNWGETQYF. The DNA of the CDR3 is TGTGCCAGCAGTCTCAACTGGGGAGAGACCCAGTACTTC.

This sequence joins TRBV18 and TRBJ2-1; 13 nucleotides align to TRBD2. V shed 3 bases, J shed 9 bases, and the junction held 8 bases outside the gene matches. The germline gives CDR1 KGHSH, CDR2 LQKENI. The CDR3 contains 16 residues. CDR3 residues: CASSPIPGLAGSEQFF. The CDR3 coding sequence is TGTGCCAGCTCACCTATTCCGGGACTAGCGGGAAGTGAGCAGTTCTTC.

This clonotype was seen only a few times. The gene calls are TRBV6-5 and TRBJ1-4, with D possibly matching TRBD1 (5 bases). CDR3 length equals 16 residues. Germline V gene data show CDR1 as MNHEY and CDR2 as SVGAGI. V was trimmed by 5 bases and J by 5 bases, leaving 18 bases between them. The CDR3 reads CASSNFQEGPNEKLFF. CDR3 sequence (DNA): TGTGCCAGCAGTAACTTCCAGGAGGGACCGAATGAAAAACTGTTTTTT.

In DNA form, the CDR3 reads TGTGCCAGCAGTTTTGACGGCGGGAGCTCCTACAATGAGCAGTTCTTC. Protein sequence: CASSFDGGSSYNEQFF. The V and J genes are TRBV27 and TRBJ2-1, with 7 bases lining up with TRBD2. Looked up from germline, CDR1 is MNHEY and CDR2 is SMNVEV (reference sequence). This CDR3 has 16 residues. The V and J ends lost 3 bases and 0 bases, in that order; junction bases with no gene match: 5.

The chain employs TRBV3-1 and TRBJ1-5; D might be TRBD1 (5 bases). Germline CDR1 is LGHDT and CDR2 is YNNKEL (reference sequence). V lost 6 bases and J lost 1, with 10 bases in between. The CDR3 contains 14 residues. CDR3 in amino acids: CASSRRQSNQPQHF. The CDR3 DNA sequence: TGTGCCAGCAGTCGAAGACAGAGCAATCAGCCCCAGCATTTT.

This clonotype was counted ten times or more. The V and J genes are TRBV29-1 and TRBJ1-1; D call uncertain. Germline V gene lookup returns CDR1 SQVTM and CDR2 ANQGSEA. This CDR3 spans 12 amino acids. V lost 7 bases and J 8 bases, leaving 17 bases between the germline ends. The CDR3 here is CSGEGRNWEAFF. Written as DNA, the CDR3 is TGCAGCGGAGAAGGTAGGAACTGGGAAGCTTTCTTT.